These 16 T cell receptor beta chains originate from one sample sequenced in a study of blood T cell repertoires in COVID-19. Profiled with immunoSEQ multiplex PCR; TCRdb holds only in-frame clones, not every one. Seen here are approximately 72,000 clones, 85% to 90% observed once, and the top ten hold roughly 40%. The sequencing input was peripheral blood. The receptor source for this set is a woman of 80 years or more with active or convalescent COVID-19.

The chain employs TRBV10-3 and TRBJ1-6, with 7 bases that match TRBD1. Germline V gene sequence: CDR1 ENHRY, CDR2 SYGVKD. CDR3 size: 12 residues. V lost 7 bases and J lost 7; bases outside the gene matches: 1. Here the CDR3 DNA reads TGTGCCATCAAGGGACAGAATTCACCCCTCCACTTT. It is translated as CAIKGQNSPLHF.

The chain combines TRBV6-5 with TRBJ2-1, with D maybe TRBD1 (6 bases). The germline V gene has CDR1 MNHEY and CDR2 SVGAGI. Deletions cut 10 bases from V and 9 bases from J, with 10 bases between. The CDR3 is 10 residues long. The CDR3: CAIQGFEQFF. The CDR3 nucleotides are TGTGCCATACAGGGATTTGAGCAGTTCTTC.

As DNA, the CDR3 is TGTGCCAGCAGCCCCAGGGAAATGTTGTTCTTC. Its protein is CASSPREMLFF. The gene calls are TRBV7-9 and TRBJ2-1, with a tentative D call TRBD1 (5 bases). This CDR3 spans 11 amino acids. V shed 5 bases and J shed 15 bases, with 14 bases lying between them. Germline V gene sequence: CDR1 SEHNR, CDR2 FQNEAQ (reference sequence).

The rearrangement joins TRBV5-6 to TRBJ1-3; D possibly corresponds to TRBD1 (5 bases). The CDR3 length is 15 residues. The V and J ends lost 2 bases and 0 bases respectively, with 9 bases between them. In germline, CDR1 is SGHDT, CDR2 YYEEEE. The CDR3 protein is CASSFGASSGNTIYF. The CDR3 DNA is TGTGCCAGCAGCTTTGGGGCTTCCTCTGGAAACACCATATATTTT.

The J gene is TRBJ1-6, the V gene TRBV7-2, with D perhaps matching TRBD1 (6 bases). CDR1 and CDR2 from the germline V gene are SGHTA and FQGNSA. Trimming removed 6 bases at V and 5 bases at J, with 20 bases between. This CDR3 contains 17 residues. The CDR3 region has the DNA TGTGCCAGCAGTAGGGGCGACTCCGGGACAAATAATTCACCCCTCCACTTT. It specifies CASSRGDSGTNNSPLHF.

The V call is TRBV7-2, the J call TRBJ2-5, with D perhaps matching TRBD2 (6 bases). The CDR3 totals 14 residues. Germline CDR1 is SGHTA and CDR2 is FQGNSA. V was cut by 3 bases and J by 5 bases, with 13 bases left in between. The CDR3 spells CASSFPRGGETQYF. The CDR3 DNA follows: TGTGCCAGCAGCTTTCCACGAGGAGGGGAGACCCAGTACTTC. The full variable domain, rest sourced from reference TRBV7-2 and TRBJ2-5, is GAGVSQSPSNKVTEKGKDVELRCDPISGHTALYWYRQSLGQGLEFLIYFQGNSAPDKSGLPSDRFSAERTGGSVSTLTIQRTQQEDSAVYLCASSFPRGGETQYFGPGTRLLVL.

The V call is TRBV30, the J call TRBJ1-3; no reliable D call. Trimming removed 3 bases from V and 3 bases from J, with 12 bases in between. Germline lookup yields CDR1 GTSNPN and CDR2 SVGIG (reference sequence). The CDR3 totals 14 residues. CDR3 coding DNA: TGTGCCTGGAGCGGAGGTACTCTTGGAAACACCATATATTTT. Protein product: CAWSGGTLGNTIYF.

V gene TRBV7-2 combines with J gene TRBJ1-5; 7 bases agree with TRBD1. CDR3 length equals 16 residues. With 0 bases clipped from V and 1 base from J, the junction kept 3 bases outside the gene matches. Germline loops: CDR1 SGHTA, CDR2 FQGNSA. The CDR3 protein is CASSLAWDRSNQPQHF. CDR3 sequence (DNA): TGTGCCAGCAGCTTAGCCTGGGACAGAAGCAATCAGCCCCAGCATTTT.

V and J are TRBV7-2 and TRBJ2-7, with D maybe TRBD2 (7 bases). The CDR3 length is 14 residues. Germline V gives CDR1 SGHTA, CDR2 FQGNSA. V was cut by 3 bases and J by 2 bases, with 11 bases left in between. Here the CDR3 reads CASSFAGAAYEQYF. Written as DNA, the CDR3 is TGTGCCAGCAGCTTCGCGGGGGCGGCCTACGAGCAGTACTTC.

Written as DNA, the CDR3 is TGTGCCAGCAGCACGTTCGGGGCCTACGAGCAGTACTTC. Translated, it gives CASSTFGAYEQYF. The chain joins TRBV12-3 or TRBV12-4 to TRBJ2-7, with a possible D match to TRBD2 (5 bases). CDR3 size: 13 residues. V lost 6 bases, J lost 2 bases, and 11 bases lay in between.

This rearrangement joins TRBV4-3 to TRBJ1-2; D gene ambiguous. The germline V gene has CDR1 LGHNA and CDR2 YSLEER. Trimming shortened V by 1 base and J by 1 base, and 10 bases separated the two germline ends. This CDR3 has 15 residues. The CDR3 DNA follows: TGCGCCAGCAGCCAAGTTGCCGCGATTAACTATGGCTACACCTTC. The encoded protein is CASSQVAAINYGYTF.

This chain connects TRBV12-3 or TRBV12-4 to TRBJ1-6, with D possibly matching TRBD1 (6 bases). V lost 6 bases and J 13 bases, leaving 10 bases between the germline ends. The CDR3 runs to 11 residues. The CDR3 loop is CASRTGFPLHF. In nucleotides, the CDR3 is TGTGCCAGCAGAACAGGGTTCCCCCTCCACTTT.

This sequence joins TRBV6-2 or TRBV6-3 and TRBJ1-1; D is uncertain. CDR1 and CDR2 from the germline V gene are MNHEY and SVGEGT. The CDR3 runs 15 residues. Between the trimmed V and J ends, which lost 5 bases and 2 bases, there was a span of 15 bases. The CDR3 reads CASSPRREFNTEAFF. The CDR3 DNA follows: TGTGCCAGCAGTCCGCGGAGGGAATTTAACACTGAAGCTTTCTTT.

The gene calls are TRBV28 and TRBJ1-1; the D is unclear. The CDR3 covers 11 residues. The germline V gene encodes CDR1 MDHEN and CDR2 SYDVKM. Trimming took off 7 bases at V and 0 bases at J, with 3 bases between the two ends. CDR3 amino acids: CASNLNTEAFF. CDR3 DNA sequence: TGTGCCAGCAACTTGAACACTGAAGCTTTCTTT.

V gene TRBV5-3 combines with J gene TRBJ1-6; TRBD1 might be the D (5 bases). TRBV5-3 is sorted into the ORF group, with uncertain function. This CDR3 is built from 12 residues. V was shortened by 4 bases and J by 10 bases, with 9 bases between the two germline ends. CDR3 sequence: CARSRGGSPLHF. In DNA form, the CDR3 reads TGTGCCAGAAGCCGCGGGGGGTCACCCCTCCACTTT.

This clone appeared once. The chain uses TRBV7-3 and TRBJ1-2; TRBD1 matches 7 bases. CDR3 size: 14 residues. V was clipped by 5 bases and J by 6 bases; unmatched bases: 9. The germline gives CDR1 SGHTA, CDR2 FQGTGA. CDR3 amino acids: CASSPGTVTNGYTF. The CDR3 DNA reads as TGTGCCAGCAGCCCGGGGACAGTTACCAATGGCTACACCTTC. Filled out from reference TRBV7-3 and TRBJ1-2, the complete variable domain reads GAGVSQTPSNKVTEKGKYVELRCDPISGHTALYWYRQSLGQGPEFLIYFQGTGAADDSGLPNDRFFAVRPEGSVSTLKIQRTERGDSAVYLCASSPGTVTNGYTFGSGTRLTVV.